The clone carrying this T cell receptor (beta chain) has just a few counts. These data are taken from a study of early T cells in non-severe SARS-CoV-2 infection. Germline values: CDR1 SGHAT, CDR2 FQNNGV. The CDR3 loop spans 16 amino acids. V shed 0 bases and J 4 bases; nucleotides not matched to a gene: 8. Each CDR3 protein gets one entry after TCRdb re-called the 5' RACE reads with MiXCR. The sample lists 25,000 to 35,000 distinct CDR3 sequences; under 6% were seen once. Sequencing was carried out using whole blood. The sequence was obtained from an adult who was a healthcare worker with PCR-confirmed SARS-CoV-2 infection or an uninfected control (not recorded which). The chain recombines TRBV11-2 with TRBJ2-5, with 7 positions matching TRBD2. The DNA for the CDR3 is TGTGCCAGCAGCTTAGAGCAGCGGGGCCTATCAGAGACCCAGTACTTC. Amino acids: CASSLEQRGLSETQYF.